This paragraph reports one T cell receptor (beta chain). It has no known antigen specificity. The record has no base qualities; no much larger clone is one base away. The label giving this sample's time point can be read as: before neoadjuvant nivolumab. Patients had been newly diagnosed with stage II-IVA oral cavity squamous cell carcinoma, and no prior systemic or radiation treatment had been given to the patients. The cohort was made up of patients with locally advanced, HPV-negative oral cavity squamous cell carcinoma. Peripheral blood mononuclear cells were analyzed directly, without maintenance or expansion in culture. The samples were obtained from a longitudinal correlative study of a single-arm phase II trial testing neoadjuvant nivolumab in oral cavity squamous cell carcinoma. Subject-matched pre- and post-treatment PBMCs and tumors from three responders and three non-responders were subjected to genomic DNA-based TCRbeta sequencing. Peripheral blood mononuclear cells were collected before nivolumab treatment and again after treatment, at the time of surgery. Genomic DNA was isolated from PBMCs using the Maxwell RSC DNA from Cells kit.

The data are from a study of neoadjuvant anti-PD-1 for oral cavity cancer (dated by TCRdb to about 2021). For the wider study: Before undergoing curative-intent surgical resection, most patients got three to four biweekly nivolumab doses at 3 mg/kg. Under RECIST 1.1, a patient counted as a responder if showing complete response, partial response or stable disease, and as a non-responder if showing progression. A fourth nivolumab dose was given around day 43 to patients without progression, and definitive surgical resection was performed in those patients on days 50-56. The parent correlative cohort included roughly 12 patients, with an approximately 33% response rate. Findings and caveats that apply to the study as a whole: Within PBMCs, T cell clonality (Gini index) was significantly higher in non-responders than responders after neoadjuvant nivolumab. Higher pretreatment blood TCRbeta clonality and lower post-treatment tumor TCRbeta clonality were correlated with higher pretreatment blood Treg/Th17 ratios. TCR analyses included only three patients per response group, and the authors called for larger cohorts for validation.

For deep sequencing, each PBMC sample was run in six replicates, with libraries mostly built from about 480 ng of input genomic DNA. Following the manufacturer's instructions, the team built TCRbeta libraries using the immunoSEQ hsTCRbeta kit. Sequencing of the completed libraries took place using an Illumina NovaSeq 6000 S4 flow cell after they had been pooled to about 3 nM. On the study's bioinformatics: The immunoSEQ Analyzer handled quality control and preprocessing of the raw data. The analysis was limited to productive rearrangements, and each clonotype was defined by a unique CDR3 amino acid sequence. Repertoire clonality was estimated as the Gini-Simpson index, which was computed with the R package tcR. Student's t test was used to compare Gini indices, while Pearson correlation assessed associations with tumor size change. The source is immuneACCESS, and TCRdb retained only in-frame sequences with V and J called. Part of the clones is not carried over; for the studies checked, unresolved V genes explain less than half of this, and the remainder is unexplained. V and J calls and clone size are copied from that table; D and trimming were computed from the DNA. The sample records 17,000 or so clones, around 76% of which are singletons. Around 2.6% of the sample goes to the ten largest clones.

This receptor was obtained from a person aged 40 to 85 with oral cavity squamous cell carcinoma. The sample was PBMCs, taken before nivolumab (anti-PD-1) treatment.

CDR3 reads: CASSLVGLASHTGELFF. At the DNA level, the sequence is TGCGCCAGCAGCTTGGTAGGGCTAGCGAGCCACACCGGGGAGCTGTTTTTT. The sequence is built from TRBV5-1 and TRBJ2-2, with TRBD2 as a weak D call on 6 bases. Sequences SGHRS (CDR1) and YFSETQ (CDR2) are obtained from the germline V gene. V is shortened by 0 bases, J by 3 bases, and the region joining them spans 15 bases. From the cysteine up to the phenylalanine, the CDR3 has a length of 17 residues. The only DNA kept is the CDR3, 51 bases in frame from the first base. The full variable domain, completed from the reference TRBV5-1 and TRBJ2-2 proteins outside the CDR3, reads KAGVTQTPRYLIKTRGQQVTLSCSPISGHRSVSWYQQTPGQGLQFLFEYFSETQRNKGNFPGRFSGRQFSNSRSEMNVSTLELGDSALYLCASSLVGLASHTGELFFGEGSRLTVL.